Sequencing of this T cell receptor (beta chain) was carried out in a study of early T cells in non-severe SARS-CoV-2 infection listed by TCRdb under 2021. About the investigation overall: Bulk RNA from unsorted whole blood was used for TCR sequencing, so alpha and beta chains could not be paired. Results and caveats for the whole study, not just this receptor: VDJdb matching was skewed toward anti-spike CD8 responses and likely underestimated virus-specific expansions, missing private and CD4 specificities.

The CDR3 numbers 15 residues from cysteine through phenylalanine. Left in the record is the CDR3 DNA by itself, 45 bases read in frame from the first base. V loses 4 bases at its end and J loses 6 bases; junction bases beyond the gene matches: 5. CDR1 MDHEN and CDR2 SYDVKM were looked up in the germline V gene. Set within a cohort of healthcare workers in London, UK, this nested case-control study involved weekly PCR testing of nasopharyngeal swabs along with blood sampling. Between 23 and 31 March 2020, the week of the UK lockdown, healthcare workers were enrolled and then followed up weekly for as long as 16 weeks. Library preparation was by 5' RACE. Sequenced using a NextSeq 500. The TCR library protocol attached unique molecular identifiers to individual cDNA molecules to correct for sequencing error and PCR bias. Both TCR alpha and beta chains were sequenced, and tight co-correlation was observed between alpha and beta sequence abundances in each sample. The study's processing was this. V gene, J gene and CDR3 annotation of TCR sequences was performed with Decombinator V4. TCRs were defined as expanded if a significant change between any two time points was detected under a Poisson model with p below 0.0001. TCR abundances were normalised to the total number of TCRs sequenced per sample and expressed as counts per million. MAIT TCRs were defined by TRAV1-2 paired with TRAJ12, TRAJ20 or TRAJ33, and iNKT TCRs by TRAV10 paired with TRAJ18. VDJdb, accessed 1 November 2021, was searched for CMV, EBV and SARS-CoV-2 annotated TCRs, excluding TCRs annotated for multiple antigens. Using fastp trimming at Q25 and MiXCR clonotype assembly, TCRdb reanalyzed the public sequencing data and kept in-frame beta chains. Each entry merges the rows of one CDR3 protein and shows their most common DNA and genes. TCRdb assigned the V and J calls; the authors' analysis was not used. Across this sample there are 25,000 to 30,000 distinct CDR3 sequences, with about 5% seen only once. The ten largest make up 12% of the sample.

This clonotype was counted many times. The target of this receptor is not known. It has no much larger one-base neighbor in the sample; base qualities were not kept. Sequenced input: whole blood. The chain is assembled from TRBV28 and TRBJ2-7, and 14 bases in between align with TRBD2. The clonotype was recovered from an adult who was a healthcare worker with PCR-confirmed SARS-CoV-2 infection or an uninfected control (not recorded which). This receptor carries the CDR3 CASSSGLAGDAEQYF. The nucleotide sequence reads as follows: TGTGCCAGCAGTTCGGGACTAGCGGGAGACGCCGAGCAGTACTTC.